This T cell receptor beta chain was documented in a study of immune heterogeneity within non-small cell lung tumors. The overall study: Classification of the tumors gave a few squamous cell carcinomas, about 10 non-squamous carcinomas and 1 not otherwise specified.

CDR3 of TCR beta was amplified by multiplex PCR that used 32 V and 13 J primers. TCRdb processed the multiplex PCR reads anew with MiXCR; each CDR3 protein has one entry. The table shows thousands of distinct CDR3 sequences, with about 30% occurring only once. Judged by abundance, this clonotype is medium-sized. What it binds is unknown. General study findings and limits: Identical dominant CDR3 beta clonotypes spanned tumor sites within a patient, beside site-unique high-frequency clones. Largely different high-frequency T-cell receptor beta clonotypes were found between individual patients.

V gave up 6 bases and J gave up 7 bases, with 12 bases separating them. Germline assignment: CDR1 MNHNS and CDR2 SASEGT. This CDR3 region has 12 residues. Per sample, roughly 600 ng of bulk tumor genomic DNA was the template used. Several far-apart biopsies were taken per primary tumor during surgery. Patients underwent curative surgery for untreated, newly diagnosed non-small cell lung cancer. Sequencing was performed on lung tumor tissue. The genes are TRBV6-1 and TRBJ1-2; tentatively, D is TRBD1 (5 bases). This receptor was taken from a man between 60 and 75 years old with non-small cell lung cancer. The CDR3 nucleotides read TGTGCCAGCAGGGAGGGGCAGGGTGGCTACACCTTC. It specifies CASREGQGGYTF.